Listed below are T cell receptor beta chains from one sample, sequenced in a study of relationships among human T cell subsets. TCRdb used MiXCR to reprocess the multiplex PCR reads, holding one entry per CDR3 protein. The data show 3,000 to 4,000 distinct CDR3 sequences, roughly 51% seen once. The sample comprised CD4+ Th2 cells sorted from blood. These receptors all come from a man between 35 and 55 years old in good health. CDR3s include the opening cysteine and the closing phenylalanine or tryptophan. The D gene is left open where the match is weak. The listing skips clone size in some rows; elsewhere it reads once, few, many or a size class.

>TRBV25-1|TRBJ2-5|.|.
CAPQGKETQYF
TGTGCCCCCCAAGGGAAAGAGACCCAGTACTTC
>TRBV10-3|TRBJ2-7|.|TRBD2
CAISGTKVGYEQYF
TGTGCCATCAGCGGGACTAAGGTGGGCTACGAGCAGTACTTC
>TRBV11-1|TRBJ2-7|large|.
CASSFPGGRTAEQYF
TGTGCCAGCAGCTTTCCCGGAGGTCGGACAGCCGAGCAGTACTTC
>TRBV20-1|TRBJ1-1|few|.
CSAPRRGAEAFF
TGCAGTGCGCCCCGGAGGGGGGCTGAAGCTTTCTTT
>TRBV11-2|TRBJ2-7|.|.
CASSQTTASSYEQYF
TGTGCCAGCAGCCAGACGACGGCCAGCTCCTACGAGCAGTACTTC
>TRBV11-2|TRBJ1-3|few|TRBD1
CASSLTFPGRTGYGNTIYF
TGTGCCAGCAGCTTAACCTTCCCGGGAAGGACAGGTTATGGAAACACCATATATTTT
>TRBV6-6|TRBJ2-7|once|TRBD1
CASGTGGNYEQYF
TGTGCCAGCGGTACAGGGGGAAACTACGAGCAGTACTTC
>TRBV6-2/TRBV6-3|TRBJ2-1|.|.
CASTARENEQFF
TGTGCCAGCACCGCGAGGGAAAATGAGCAGTTCTTC
>TRBV12-3/TRBV12-4|TRBJ1-1|.|.
CASSFRGVTEAFF
TGTGCCAGCAGCTTCAGGGGTGTCACTGAAGCTTTCTTT
>TRBV25-1|TRBJ2-3|few|.
CASSVAGEETDTQYF
TGTGCCAGCAGTGTGGCGGGTGAGGAAACAGATACGCAGTATTTT
>TRBV11-2|TRBJ1-5|.|.
CASSFERNQPQHF
TGTGCCAGCAGCTTTGAGCGCAATCAGCCCCAGCATTTT
>TRBV7-9|TRBJ1-5|.|.
CASSYEAGQPQHF
TGTGCCAGCAGTTACGAAGCGGGTCAGCCCCAGCATTTT
>TRBV20-1|TRBJ2-7|.|.
CSARQGPYEQYF
TGCAGTGCTAGACAGGGGCCCTACGAGCAGTACTTC
>TRBV10-3|TRBJ1-2|.|TRBD1
CAITGTANYGYTF
TGTGCCATCACCGGGACAGCTAACTATGGCTACACCTTC
>TRBV14|TRBJ1-5|.|.
CASSLGGGQPQHF
TGTGCCAGCAGCCTCGGGGGCGGTCAGCCCCAGCATTTT
>TRBV20-1|TRBJ2-5|.|.
CSARPPFGPSQETQYF
TGCAGTGCTAGACCTCCCTTTGGGCCGTCACAAGAGACCCAGTACTTC
>TRBV20-1|TRBJ2-3|.|TRBD1
CSASSRQGEVTDTQYF
TGCAGTGCTAGCTCTAGACAGGGGGAGGTCACAGATACGCAGTATTTT
>TRBV4-1|TRBJ2-7|.|.
CASSHGDHSYEQYF
TGCGCCAGCAGCCATGGGGACCACTCCTACGAGCAGTACTTC
>TRBV11-2|TRBJ2-1|few|.
CASSTHRASASYNEQFF
TGTGCCAGCAGCACTCACCGAGCTAGCGCATCCTACAATGAGCAGTTCTTC
>TRBV11-2|TRBJ2-1|.|TRBD2
CASSQSGSTYNEQFF
TGTGCCAGCAGCCAGAGCGGGAGTACCTACAATGAGCAGTTCTTC